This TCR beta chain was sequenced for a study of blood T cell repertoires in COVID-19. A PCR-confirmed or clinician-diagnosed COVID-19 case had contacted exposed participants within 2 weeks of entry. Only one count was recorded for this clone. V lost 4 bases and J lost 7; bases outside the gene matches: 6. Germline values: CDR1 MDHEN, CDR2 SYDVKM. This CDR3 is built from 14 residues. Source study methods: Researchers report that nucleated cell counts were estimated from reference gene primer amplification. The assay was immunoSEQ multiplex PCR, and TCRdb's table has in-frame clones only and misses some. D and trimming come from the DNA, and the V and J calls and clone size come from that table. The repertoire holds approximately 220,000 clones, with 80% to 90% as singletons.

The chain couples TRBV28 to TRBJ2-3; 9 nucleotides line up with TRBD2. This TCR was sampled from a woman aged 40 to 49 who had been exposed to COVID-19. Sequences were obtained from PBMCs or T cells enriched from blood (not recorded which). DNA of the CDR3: TGTGCCAGCAGTTGGGCGGGGGGGCCGAATACGCAGTATTTT. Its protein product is CASSWAGGPNTQYF. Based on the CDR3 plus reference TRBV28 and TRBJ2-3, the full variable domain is DVKVTQSSRYLVKRTGEKVFLECVQDMDHENMFWYRQDPGLGLRLIYFSYDVKMKEKGDIPEGYSVSREKKERFSLILESASTNQTSMYLCASSWAGGPNTQYFGPGTRLTVL.